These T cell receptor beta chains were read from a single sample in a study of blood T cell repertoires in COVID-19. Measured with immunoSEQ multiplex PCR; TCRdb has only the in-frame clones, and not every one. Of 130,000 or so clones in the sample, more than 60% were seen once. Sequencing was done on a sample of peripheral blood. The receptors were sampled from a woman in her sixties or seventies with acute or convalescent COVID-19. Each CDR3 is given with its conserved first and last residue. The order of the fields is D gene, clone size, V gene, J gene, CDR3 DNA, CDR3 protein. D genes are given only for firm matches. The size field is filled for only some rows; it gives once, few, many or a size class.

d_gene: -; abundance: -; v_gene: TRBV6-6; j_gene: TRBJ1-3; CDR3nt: TGTGCCAGCAGTTACTCTCCGAGAGACTCTGGAAACACCATATATTTT; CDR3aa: CASSYSPRDSGNTIYF
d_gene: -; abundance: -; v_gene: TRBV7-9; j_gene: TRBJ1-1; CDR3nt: TGTGCCAGCAGCCCCTGGAGGACGGGGAACACTGAAGCTTTCTTT; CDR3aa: CASSPWRTGNTEAFF
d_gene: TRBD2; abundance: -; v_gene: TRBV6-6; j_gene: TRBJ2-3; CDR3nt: TGTGCCAGCAGGCGAAGGGGGACGGCGGGAGGGCCCGGAGATACGCAGTATTTT; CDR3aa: CASRRRGTAGGPGDTQYF
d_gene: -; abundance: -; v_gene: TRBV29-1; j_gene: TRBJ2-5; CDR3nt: TGCAGCGTACTGGGGGGAGGAGAGACCCAGTACTTC; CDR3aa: CSVLGGGETQYF
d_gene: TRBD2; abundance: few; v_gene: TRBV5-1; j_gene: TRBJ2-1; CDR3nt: TGCGCCAGCAGTAGACTAGCGGGGGCCAATGAGCAGTTCTTC; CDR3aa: CASSRLAGANEQFF
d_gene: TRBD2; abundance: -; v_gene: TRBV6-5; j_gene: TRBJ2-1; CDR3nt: TGTGCCAGCATCAGGACTAGCGGGCTTGAGCAGTTCTTC; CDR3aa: CASIRTSGLEQFF
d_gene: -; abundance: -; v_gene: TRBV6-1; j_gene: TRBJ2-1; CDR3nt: TGTGCCAGCAGTGAACTTACTAGGCTCTTC; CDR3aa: CASSELTRLF
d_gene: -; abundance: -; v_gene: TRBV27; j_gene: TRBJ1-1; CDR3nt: TGTGCCAGCAGTGCCCGTTTGGGGGCGAGCACTGAAGCTTTCTTT; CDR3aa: CASSARLGASTEAFF
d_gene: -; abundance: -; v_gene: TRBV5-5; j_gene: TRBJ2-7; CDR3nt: TGTGCCAGCAGCTTGGGGACAAACCGAAACTACGAGCAGTACTTC; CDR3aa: CASSLGTNRNYEQYF
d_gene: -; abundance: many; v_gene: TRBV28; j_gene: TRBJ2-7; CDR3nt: TGTGCCAGCCTATTGACTGGCTCCTACGAGCAGTACTTC; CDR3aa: CASLLTGSYEQYF
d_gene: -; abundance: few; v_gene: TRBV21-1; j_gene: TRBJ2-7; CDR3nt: TGTGCCAGCAGCCAGAAGGGGGAGCAGTACTTC; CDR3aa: CASSQKGEQYF
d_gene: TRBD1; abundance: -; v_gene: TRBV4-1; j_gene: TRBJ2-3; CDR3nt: TGCGCCAGCAGCCCCCCAGCGGGCAGGGGGCCAGATACGCAGTATTTT; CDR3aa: CASSPPAGRGPDTQYF
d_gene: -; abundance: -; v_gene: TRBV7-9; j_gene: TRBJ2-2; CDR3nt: TGTGCCAGCAGCCCCACGGGGCAGGGGGGCGACGGGGAGCTGTTTTTT; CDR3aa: CASSPTGQGGDGELFF
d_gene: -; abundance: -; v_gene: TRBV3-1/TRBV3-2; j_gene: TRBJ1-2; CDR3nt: TGTGCCAGCAGCCGAGGTTTAGTGTCGAACTATGGCTACACCTTC; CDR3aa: CASSRGLVSNYGYTF
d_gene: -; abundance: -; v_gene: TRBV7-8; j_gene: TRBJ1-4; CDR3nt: TGTGCCAGCAGAGTGCGGGGGTCGAATGAAAAACTGTTTTTT; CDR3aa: CASRVRGSNEKLFF
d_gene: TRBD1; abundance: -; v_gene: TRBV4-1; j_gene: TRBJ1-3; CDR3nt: TGCGCCAGCAGCCAGGGTCGACAGGGCCCCTCTGGAAACACCATATATTTT; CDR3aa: CASSQGRQGPSGNTIYF
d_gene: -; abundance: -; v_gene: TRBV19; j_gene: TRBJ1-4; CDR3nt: TGTGCCAGTAGTCCCCGGGGGGGACTGGGAACTAATGAAAAACTGTTTTTT; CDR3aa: CASSPRGGLGTNEKLFF
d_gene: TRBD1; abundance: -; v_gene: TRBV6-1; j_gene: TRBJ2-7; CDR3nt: TGTGCCAGCAGTGAATCGAATCGGGACAGCTGTGTCTTC; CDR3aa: CASSESNRDSCVF
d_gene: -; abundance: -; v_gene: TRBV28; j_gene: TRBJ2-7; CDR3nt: TGTGCCAGCAGTTCCCGGGAGTTGTGGTCCTACGAGCAGTACTTC; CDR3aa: CASSSRELWSYEQYF
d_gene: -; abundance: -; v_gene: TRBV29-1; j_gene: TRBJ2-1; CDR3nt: TGCAGCGTGGACAAACAGGGCAATGAGCAGTTCTTC; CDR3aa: CSVDKQGNEQFF
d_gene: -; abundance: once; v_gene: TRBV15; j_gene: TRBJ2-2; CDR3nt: TGTGCCACCAGCAGAGACAGGGCCACCGGGGAGCTGTTTTTT; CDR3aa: CATSRDRATGELFF
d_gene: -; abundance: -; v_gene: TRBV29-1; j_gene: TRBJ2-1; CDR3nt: TGCAGCGTTCAGGGACTTTCCTACAATGAGCAGTTCTTC; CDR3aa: CSVQGLSYNEQFF
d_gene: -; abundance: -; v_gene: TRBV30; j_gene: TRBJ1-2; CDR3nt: TGTGCCTGGAGTGTTGACAGTAACTTCTATGGCTACACCTTC; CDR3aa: CAWSVDSNFYGYTF
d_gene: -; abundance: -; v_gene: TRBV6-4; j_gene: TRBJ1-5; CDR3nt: TGTGCCAGCACTCACGGGGAGTCCAATCAGCCCCAGCATTTT; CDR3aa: CASTHGESNQPQHF
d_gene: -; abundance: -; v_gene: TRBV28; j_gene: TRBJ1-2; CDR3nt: TGTGCCAGCACCCTAGGGACATATGGCTACACCTTC; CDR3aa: CASTLGTYGYTF
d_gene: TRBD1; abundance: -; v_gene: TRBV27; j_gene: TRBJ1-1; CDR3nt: TGTGCCAGTACTACAGGGGCGAACACTGAAGCTTTCTTT; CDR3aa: CASTTGANTEAFF
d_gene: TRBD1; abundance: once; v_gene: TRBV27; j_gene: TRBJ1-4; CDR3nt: TGTGCCAGCAGTCCTCTCCGGGACAGAGTAAACTCTAATGAAAAACTGTTTTTT; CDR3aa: CASSPLRDRVNSNEKLFF
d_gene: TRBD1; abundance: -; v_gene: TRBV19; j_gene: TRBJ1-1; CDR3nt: TGTGCCAGTAGTGTCAACAGGGGGCCCACTGAAGCTTTCTTT; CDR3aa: CASSVNRGPTEAFF
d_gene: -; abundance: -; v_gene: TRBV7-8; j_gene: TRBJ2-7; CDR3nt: TGTGCCAGCAGCCTTATTACAGGGACCTCTGCGGCCTACGAGCAGTACTTC; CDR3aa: CASSLITGTSAAYEQYF
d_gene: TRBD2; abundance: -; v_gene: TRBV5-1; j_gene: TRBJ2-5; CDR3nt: TGCGCCAGCAGCCCGACCAGCGGGTTGAGCGGGAAAGAGACCCAGTACTTC; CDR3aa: CASSPTSGLSGKETQYF
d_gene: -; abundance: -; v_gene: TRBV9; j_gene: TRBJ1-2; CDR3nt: TGTGCCAGCAGCGGCAGAAATAGCCGAGGCTACACCTTC; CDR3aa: CASSGRNSRGYTF
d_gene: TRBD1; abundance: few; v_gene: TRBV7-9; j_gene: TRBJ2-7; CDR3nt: TGTGCCAGCACAGACAGGGGAACCGAGTACTTC; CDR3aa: CASTDRGTEYF
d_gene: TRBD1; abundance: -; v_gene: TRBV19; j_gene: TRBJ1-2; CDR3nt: TGTGCCAGTAGCATGCCGACAGGGCGCTATGGCTACACCTTC; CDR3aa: CASSMPTGRYGYTF
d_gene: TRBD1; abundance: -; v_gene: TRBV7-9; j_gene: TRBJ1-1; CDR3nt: TGTGCCAGCAGCCGGACAGGGGCCAACACTGAAGCTTTCTTT; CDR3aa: CASSRTGANTEAFF
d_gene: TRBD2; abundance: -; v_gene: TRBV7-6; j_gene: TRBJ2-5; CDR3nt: TGTGCCAGCAGGTCAGCGGGATTGCCAGAAGAGACCCAGTACTTC; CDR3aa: CASRSAGLPEETQYF
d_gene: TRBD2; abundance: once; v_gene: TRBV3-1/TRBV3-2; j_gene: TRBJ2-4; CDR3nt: TGTGCCAGCAGCCAACTTTCGGGGGGGTCAGCCAAAAACATTCAGTACTTC; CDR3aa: CASSQLSGGSAKNIQYF
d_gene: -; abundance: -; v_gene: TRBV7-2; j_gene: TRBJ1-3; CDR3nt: TGTGCCAGCAGCGGGGCCTCTGGAAACACCATATATTTT; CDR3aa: CASSGASGNTIYF
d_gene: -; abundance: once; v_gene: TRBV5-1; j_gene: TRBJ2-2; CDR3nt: TGCGCCAGCAGCTCCTTTGGCGGGGCGAACACCGGGGAGCTGTTTTTT; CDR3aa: CASSSFGGANTGELFF
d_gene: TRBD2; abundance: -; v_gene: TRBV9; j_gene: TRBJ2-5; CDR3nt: TGTGCCAGCGGCGTAGGTGGACTAGCGGGGGCCCGGCAGACCCAGTACTTC; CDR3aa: CASGVGGLAGARQTQYF
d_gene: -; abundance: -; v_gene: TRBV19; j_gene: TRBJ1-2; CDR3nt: TGTGCCAGTAGTATTAGCCGCCTCAACTATGGCTACACCTTC; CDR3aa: CASSISRLNYGYTF
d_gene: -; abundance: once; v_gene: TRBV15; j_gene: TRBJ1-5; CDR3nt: TGTGCCACCAGCAGAGGGCCCAGTAAGTATAGCAATCAGCCCCAGCATTTT; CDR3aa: CATSRGPSKYSNQPQHF
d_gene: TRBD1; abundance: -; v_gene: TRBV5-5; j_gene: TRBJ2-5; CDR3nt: TGTGCCAGCAGCCTTGCCGAGGACAGGGCGCGAAAAGGGACCCAGTACTTC; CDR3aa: CASSLAEDRARKGTQYF
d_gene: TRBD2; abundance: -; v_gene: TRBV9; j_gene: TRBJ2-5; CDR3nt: TGTGCCAGCAGCGTTGCGGGAGGTTGGGCAGAGACCCAGTACTTC; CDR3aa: CASSVAGGWAETQYF
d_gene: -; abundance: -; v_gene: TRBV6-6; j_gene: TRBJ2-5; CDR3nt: TGTGCCAGCAGTTACTCGAGCGCCCGGGAGACCCAGTACTTC; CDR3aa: CASSYSSARETQYF
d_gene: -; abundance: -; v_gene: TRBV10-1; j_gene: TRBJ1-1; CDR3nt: TGCGCCAGCAGTGAGTCGGGGTCAGGGACTGAAGCTTTCTTT; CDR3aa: CASSESGSGTEAFF
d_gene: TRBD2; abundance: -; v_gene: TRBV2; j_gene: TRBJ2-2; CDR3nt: TGTGCCAGCAGTCCGGGACTAGCGGGGGACGCGAACACCGGGGAGCTGTTTTTT; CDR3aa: CASSPGLAGDANTGELFF
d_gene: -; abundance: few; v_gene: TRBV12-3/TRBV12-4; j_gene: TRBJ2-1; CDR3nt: TGTGCCAGCAGTCTAAGACTCGCCTCGGAGCAGTTCTTC; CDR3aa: CASSLRLASEQFF
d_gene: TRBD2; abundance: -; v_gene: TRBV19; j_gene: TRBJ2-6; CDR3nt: TGTGCCAGTAGTGCGCTAGCGGGAGAACATGGGGCCAACGTCCTGACTTTC; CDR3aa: CASSALAGEHGANVLTF
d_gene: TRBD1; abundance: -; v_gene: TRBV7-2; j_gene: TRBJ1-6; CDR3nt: TGTGCCAGCAGCTCGCGACAGGGCGGCTCCTATAATTCACCCCTCCACTTT; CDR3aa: CASSSRQGGSYNSPLHF
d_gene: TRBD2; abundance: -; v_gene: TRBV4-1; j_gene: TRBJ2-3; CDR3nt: TGCGCCAGCAGCCAAGGAATTTTAGCGGGGGGAGCAGATACGCAGTATTTT; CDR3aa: CASSQGILAGGADTQYF
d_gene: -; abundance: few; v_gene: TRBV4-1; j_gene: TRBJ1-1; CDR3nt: TGCGCCAGCAGGGATACCGGAGCGGGGTTGAACACTGAAGCTTTCTTT; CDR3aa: CASRDTGAGLNTEAFF
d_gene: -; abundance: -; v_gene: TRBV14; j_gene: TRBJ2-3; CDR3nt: TGTGCCAGCAGCCTTGATTCTAGTTTCCCAGATACGCAGTATTTT; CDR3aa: CASSLDSSFPDTQYF
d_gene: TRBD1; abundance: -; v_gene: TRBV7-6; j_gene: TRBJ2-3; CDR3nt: TGTGCCAGCAGCTTAGGTTCGACAGGGTCCACAGATACGCAGTATTTT; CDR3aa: CASSLGSTGSTDTQYF
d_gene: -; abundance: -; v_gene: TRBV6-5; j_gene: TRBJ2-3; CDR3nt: TGTGCCAGCAGTTACCGTAGTGGTACGCAGTATTTT; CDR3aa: CASSYRSGTQYF
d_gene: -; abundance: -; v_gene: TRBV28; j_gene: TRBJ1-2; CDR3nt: TGTGCCAGCACCCCCTGGGGCTTCTATGGCTACACCTTC; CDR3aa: CASTPWGFYGYTF
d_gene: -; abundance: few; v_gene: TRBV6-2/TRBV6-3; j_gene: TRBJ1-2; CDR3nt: TGTGCCAGCAGTTTCCAACAGGCTAATGGCTACACCTTC; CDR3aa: CASSFQQANGYTF